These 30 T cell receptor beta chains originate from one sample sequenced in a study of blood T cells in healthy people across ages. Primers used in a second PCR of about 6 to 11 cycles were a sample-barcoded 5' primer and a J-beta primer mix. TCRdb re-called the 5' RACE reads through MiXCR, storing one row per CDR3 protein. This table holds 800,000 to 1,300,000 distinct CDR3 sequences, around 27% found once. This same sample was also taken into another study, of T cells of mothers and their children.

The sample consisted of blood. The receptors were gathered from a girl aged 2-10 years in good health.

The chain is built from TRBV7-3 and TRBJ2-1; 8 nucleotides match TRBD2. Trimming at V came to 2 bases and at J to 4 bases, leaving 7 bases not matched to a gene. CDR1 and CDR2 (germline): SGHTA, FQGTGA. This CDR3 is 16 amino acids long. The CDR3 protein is CASSLPGGGGYNEQFF. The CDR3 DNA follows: TGTGCCAGCAGCTTACCCGGAGGCGGGGGGTACAATGAGCAGTTCTTC.

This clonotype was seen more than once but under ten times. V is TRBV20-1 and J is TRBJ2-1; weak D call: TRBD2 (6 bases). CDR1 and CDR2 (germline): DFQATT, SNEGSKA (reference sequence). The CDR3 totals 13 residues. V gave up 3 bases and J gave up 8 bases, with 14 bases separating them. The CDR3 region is CSARGRGGHEQFF. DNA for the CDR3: TGCAGTGCTAGGGGCCGGGGAGGACATGAGCAGTTCTTC.

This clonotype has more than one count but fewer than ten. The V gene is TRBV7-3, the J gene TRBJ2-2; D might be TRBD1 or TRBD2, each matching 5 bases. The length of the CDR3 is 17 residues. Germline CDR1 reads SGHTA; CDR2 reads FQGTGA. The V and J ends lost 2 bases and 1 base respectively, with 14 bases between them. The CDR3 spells CASSLWGSLGNTGELFF. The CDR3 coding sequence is TGTGCCAGCAGCTTATGGGGGAGCCTGGGGAACACCGGGGAGCTGTTTTTT.

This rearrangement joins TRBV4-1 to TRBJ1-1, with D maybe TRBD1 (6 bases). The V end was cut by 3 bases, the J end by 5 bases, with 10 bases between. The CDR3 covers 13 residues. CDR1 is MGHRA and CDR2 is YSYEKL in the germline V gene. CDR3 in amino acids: CASSQDSWTEAFF. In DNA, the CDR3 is TGCGCCAGCAGCCAGGACAGTTGGACTGAAGCTTTCTTT.

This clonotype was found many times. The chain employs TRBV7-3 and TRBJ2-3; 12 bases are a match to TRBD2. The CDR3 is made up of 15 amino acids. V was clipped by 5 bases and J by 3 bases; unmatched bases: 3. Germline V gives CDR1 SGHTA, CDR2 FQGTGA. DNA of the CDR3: TGTGCCAGCAGCGCGACTAGCGGGAGAACAGATACGCAGTATTTT. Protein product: CASSATSGRTDTQYF.

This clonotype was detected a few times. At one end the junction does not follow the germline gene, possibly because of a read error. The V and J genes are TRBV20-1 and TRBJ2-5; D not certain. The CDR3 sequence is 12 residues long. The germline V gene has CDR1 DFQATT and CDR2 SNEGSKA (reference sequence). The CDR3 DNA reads TGCAGTGCTAGAGATTTTCGCGAGACCCAGCACTTC. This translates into CSARDFRETQHF.

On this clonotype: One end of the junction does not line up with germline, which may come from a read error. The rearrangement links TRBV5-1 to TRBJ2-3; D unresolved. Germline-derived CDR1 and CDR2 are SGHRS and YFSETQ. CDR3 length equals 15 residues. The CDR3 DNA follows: TGCGTCAGCAGGCTCCTAGATATAAACACAGATACGCAGTATTTT. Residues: CVSRLLDINTDTQYF.

Here the CDR3 reads CASSFRHQEGYEQYF. The CDR3 nucleotides read TGTGCCAGCAGTTTCAGGCACCAGGAAGGCTACGAGCAGTACTTC. V is TRBV28 and J is TRBJ2-7; D is ambiguous. CDR1 and CDR2 (germline): MDHEN, SYDVKM. CDR3 length: 15 residues. V gave up 3 bases and J gave up 3 bases, with 15 bases separating them.

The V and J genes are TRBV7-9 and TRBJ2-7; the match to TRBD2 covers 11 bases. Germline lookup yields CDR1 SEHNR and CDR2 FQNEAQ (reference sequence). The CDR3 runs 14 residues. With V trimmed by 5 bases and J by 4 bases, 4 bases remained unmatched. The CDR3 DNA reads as TGTGCCAGCAGCGTAACTAGCGGGAGATACGAGCAGTACTTC. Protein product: CASSVTSGRYEQYF.

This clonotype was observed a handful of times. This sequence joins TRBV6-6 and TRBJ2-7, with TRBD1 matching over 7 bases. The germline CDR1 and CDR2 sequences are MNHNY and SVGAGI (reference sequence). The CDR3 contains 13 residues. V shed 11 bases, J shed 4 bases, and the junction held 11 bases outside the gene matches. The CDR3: CAVSLGQIYEQYF. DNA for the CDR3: TGTGCCGTTTCCTTGGGACAGATATACGAGCAGTACTTC.

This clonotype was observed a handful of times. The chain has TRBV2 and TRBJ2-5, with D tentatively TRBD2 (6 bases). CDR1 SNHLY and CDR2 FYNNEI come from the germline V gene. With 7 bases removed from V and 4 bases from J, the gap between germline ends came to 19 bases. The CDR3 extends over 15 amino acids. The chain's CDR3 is CASMVPGRGGETQYF. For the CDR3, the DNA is TGTGCCAGCATGGTGCCGGGACGGGGAGGAGAGACCCAGTACTTC.

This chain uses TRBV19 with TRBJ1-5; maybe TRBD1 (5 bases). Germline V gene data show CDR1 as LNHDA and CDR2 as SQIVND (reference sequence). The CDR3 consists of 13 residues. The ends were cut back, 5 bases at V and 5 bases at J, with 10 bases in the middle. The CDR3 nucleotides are TGTGCCAGTAGTGAGACAGCATATCAGCCCCAGCATTTT. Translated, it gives CASSETAYQPQHF. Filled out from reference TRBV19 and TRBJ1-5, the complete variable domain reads DGGITQSPKYLFRKEGQNVTLSCEQNLNHDAMYWYRQDPGQGLRLIYYSQIVNDFQKGDIAEGYSVSREKKESFPLTVTSAQKNPTAFYLCASSETAYQPQHFGDGTRLSIL.

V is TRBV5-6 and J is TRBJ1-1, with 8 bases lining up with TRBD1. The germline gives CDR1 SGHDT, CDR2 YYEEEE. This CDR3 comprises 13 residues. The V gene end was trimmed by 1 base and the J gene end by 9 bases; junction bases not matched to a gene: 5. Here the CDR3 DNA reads TGTGCCAGCAGCTTGACAGGGGGTGCCCAAGCTTTCTTT. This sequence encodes CASSLTGGAQAFF.

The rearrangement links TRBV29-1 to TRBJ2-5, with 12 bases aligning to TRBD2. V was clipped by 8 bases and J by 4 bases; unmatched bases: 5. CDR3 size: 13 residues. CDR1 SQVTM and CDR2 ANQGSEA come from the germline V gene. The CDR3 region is CSTTTSGGETQYF. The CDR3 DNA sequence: TGCAGCACCACGACTAGCGGGGGAGAGACCCAGTACTTC.

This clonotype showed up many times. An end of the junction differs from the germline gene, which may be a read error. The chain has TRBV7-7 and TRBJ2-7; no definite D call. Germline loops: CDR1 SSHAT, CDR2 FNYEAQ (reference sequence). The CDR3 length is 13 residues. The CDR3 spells CASSLAPLYEQYF. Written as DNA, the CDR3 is TGTGCTAGCAGCTTAGCCCCTCTCTACGAGCAGTACTTC.

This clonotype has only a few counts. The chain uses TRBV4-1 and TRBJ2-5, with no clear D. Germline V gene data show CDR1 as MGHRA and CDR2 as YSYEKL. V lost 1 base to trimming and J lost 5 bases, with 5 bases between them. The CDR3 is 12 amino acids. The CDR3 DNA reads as TGCGCCAGCAGCCAAGGTTACGAGACCCAGTACTTC. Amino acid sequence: CASSQGYETQYF.

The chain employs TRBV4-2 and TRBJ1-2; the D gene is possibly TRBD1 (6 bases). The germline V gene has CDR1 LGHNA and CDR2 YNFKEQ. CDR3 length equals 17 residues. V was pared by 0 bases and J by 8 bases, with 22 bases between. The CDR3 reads CASSQDPRTRQEEGYTF. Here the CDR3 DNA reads TGTGCCAGCAGCCAAGATCCGCGGACGCGACAGGAGGAAGGCTACACCTTC.

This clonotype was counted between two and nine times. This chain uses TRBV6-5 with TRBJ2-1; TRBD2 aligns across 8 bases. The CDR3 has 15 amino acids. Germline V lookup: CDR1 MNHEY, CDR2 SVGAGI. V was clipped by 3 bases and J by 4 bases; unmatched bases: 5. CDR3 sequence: CASSYSAGGYNEQFF. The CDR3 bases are TGTGCCAGCAGTTATTCGGCGGGGGGATACAATGAGCAGTTCTTC.

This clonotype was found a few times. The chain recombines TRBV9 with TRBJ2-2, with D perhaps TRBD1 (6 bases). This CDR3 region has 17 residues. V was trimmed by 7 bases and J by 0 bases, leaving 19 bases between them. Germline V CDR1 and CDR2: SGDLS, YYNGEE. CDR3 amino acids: CASGTSRGSTNTGELFF. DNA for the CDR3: TGTGCCAGCGGGACCTCCAGGGGCTCAACGAACACCGGGGAGCTGTTTTTT.

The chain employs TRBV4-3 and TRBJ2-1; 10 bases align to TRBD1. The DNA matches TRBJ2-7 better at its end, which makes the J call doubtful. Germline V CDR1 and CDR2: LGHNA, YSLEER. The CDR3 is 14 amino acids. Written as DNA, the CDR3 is TGCGCCAGCAGCCACGGGACAGGGGACGACGAGCAGTACTTC. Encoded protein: CASSHGTGDDEQYF.

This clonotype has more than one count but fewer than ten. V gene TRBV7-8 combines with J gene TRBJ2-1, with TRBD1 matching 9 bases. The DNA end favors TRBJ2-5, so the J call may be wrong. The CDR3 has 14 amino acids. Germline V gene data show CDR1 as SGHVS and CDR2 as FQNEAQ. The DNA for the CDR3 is TGTGCCAGCAGCCCACAGGGGGCTCTTGAGACCCAGTACTTC. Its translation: CASSPQGALETQYF.

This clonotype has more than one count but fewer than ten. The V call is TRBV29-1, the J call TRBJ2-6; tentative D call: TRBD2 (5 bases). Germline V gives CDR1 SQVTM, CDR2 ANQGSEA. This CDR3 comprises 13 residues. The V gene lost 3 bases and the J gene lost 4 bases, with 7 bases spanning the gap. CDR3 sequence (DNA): TGCAGCGTTGAGGACTTCGGGGCCAACGTCCTGACTTTC. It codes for CSVEDFGANVLTF.

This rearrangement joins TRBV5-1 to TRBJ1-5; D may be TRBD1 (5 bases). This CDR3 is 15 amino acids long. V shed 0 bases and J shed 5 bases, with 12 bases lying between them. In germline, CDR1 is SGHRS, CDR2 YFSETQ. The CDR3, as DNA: TGCGCCAGCAGCTTGGGGCAGGGAATCCATCAGCCCCAGCATTTT. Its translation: CASSLGQGIHQPQHF.

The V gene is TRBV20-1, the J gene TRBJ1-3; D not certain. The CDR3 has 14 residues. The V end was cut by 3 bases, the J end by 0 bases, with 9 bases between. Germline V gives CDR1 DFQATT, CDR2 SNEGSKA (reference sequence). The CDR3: CSASPGISGNTIYF. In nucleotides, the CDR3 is TGCAGTGCTAGCCCAGGAATCTCTGGAAACACCATATATTTT.

CDR3 sequence: CASSSWLAGGHGTDTQYF. DNA for the CDR3: TGTGCCAGCAGCTCCTGGTTAGCGGGAGGGCATGGCACAGATACGCAGTATTTT. The chain combines TRBV7-2 with TRBJ2-3; 11 positions agree with TRBD2. Germline loops: CDR1 SGHTA, CDR2 FQGNSA. The CDR3 runs 18 residues. J gave up 1 base and V 4 bases, and 10 bases lay outside the gene matches.

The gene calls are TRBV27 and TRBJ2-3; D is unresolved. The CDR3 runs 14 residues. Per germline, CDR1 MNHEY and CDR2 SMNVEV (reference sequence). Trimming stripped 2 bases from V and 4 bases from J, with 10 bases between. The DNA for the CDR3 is TGTGCCAGCAGTTTAGCGTATTCCTCAGATACGCAGTATTTT. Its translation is CASSLAYSSDTQYF.

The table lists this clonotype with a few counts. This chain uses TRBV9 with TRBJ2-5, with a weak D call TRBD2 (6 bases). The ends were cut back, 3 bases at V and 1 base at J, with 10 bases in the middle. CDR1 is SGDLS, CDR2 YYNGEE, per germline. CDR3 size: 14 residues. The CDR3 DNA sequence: TGTGCCAGCAGCGCTGCGGGGACCCAAGAGACCCAGTACTTC. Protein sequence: CASSAAGTQETQYF. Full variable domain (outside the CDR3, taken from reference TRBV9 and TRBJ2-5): DSGVTQTPKHLITATGQRVTLRCSPRSGDLSVYWYQQSLDQGLQFLIQYYNGEERAKGNILERFSAQQFPDLHSELNLSSLELGDSALYFCASSAAGTQETQYFGPGTRLLVL.

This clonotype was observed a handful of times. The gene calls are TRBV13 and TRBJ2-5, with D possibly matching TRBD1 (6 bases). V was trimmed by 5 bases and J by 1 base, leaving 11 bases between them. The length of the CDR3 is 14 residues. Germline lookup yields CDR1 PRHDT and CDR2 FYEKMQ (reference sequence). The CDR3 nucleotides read TGTGCCAGCAGCATGGGGGCGGGCCAAGAGACCCAGTACTTC. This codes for CASSMGAGQETQYF.

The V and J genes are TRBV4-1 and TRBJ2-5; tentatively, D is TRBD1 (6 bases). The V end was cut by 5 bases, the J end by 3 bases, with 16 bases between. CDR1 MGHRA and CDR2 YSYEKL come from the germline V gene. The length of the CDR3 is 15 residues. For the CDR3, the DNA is TGCGCCAGCAGCGATCCCTACAGGGAAGAAGAGACCCAGTACTTC. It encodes CASSDPYREEETQYF.

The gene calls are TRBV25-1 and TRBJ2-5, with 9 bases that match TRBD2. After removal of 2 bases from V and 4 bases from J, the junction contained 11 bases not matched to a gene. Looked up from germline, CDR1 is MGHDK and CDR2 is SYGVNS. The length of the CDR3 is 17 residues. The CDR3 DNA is TGTGCCAGCAGTGAAGGGGCTGCTAGCGGGACATCAGAGACCCAGTACTTC. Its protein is CASSEGAASGTSETQYF.